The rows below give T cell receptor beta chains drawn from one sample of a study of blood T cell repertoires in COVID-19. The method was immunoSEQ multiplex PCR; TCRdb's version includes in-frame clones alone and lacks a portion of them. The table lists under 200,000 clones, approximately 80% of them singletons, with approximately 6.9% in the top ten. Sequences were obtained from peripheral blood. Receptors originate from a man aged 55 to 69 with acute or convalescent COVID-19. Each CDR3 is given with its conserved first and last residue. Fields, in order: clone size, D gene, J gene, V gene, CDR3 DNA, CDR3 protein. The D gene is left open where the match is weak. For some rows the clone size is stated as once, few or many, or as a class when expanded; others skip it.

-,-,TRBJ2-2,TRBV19,TGTGCCAGTAGTATACTAGCCGGCGGGGAGCTGTTTTTT,CASSILAGGELFF
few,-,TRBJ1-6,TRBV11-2,TGTGCCAGCAGCTTACAGGGCGGGGATTCACCCCTCCACTTT,CASSLQGGDSPLHF
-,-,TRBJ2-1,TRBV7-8,TGTGCCAGCAGCTTAGTACCGTCAGGGCGTACGAATGAGCAGTTCTTC,CASSLVPSGRTNEQFF
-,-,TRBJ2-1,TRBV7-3,TGTGCCAGCAGCTTAATTCGGGGGAACTACAATGAGCAGTTCTTC,CASSLIRGNYNEQFF
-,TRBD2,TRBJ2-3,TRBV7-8,TGTGCCAGCAGCCCAAGACGCGCTAGCGGGACCGCCACAGATACGCAGTATTTT,CASSPRRASGTATDTQYF
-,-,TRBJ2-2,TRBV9,TGTGCCAGCAGCCTCTCGTTAAACACCGGGGAGCTGTTTTTT,CASSLSLNTGELFF
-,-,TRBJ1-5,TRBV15,TGTGCCACCAGCAGCCTCCTTAATCAGCCCCAGCATTTT,CATSSLLNQPQHF
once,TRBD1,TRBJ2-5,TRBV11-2,TGTGCCAGCAGCCCTCCCCCCGGGACAGCAAGCCTACAAGAGACCCAGTACTTC,CASSPPPGTASLQETQYF
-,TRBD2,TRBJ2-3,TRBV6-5,TGTGCCAGCAGATTAGCGGGAGCGGTCGCAGATACGCAGTATTTT,CASRLAGAVADTQYF
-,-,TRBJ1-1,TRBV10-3,TGTGCCATCAGTGGGGCGGGGGGCCACACTGAAGCTTTCTTT,CAISGAGGHTEAFF
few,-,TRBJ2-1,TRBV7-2,TGTGCCAGCAGCTTAGGGCGGGGAATATACAATGAGCAGTTCTTC,CASSLGRGIYNEQFF
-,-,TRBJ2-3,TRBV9,TGTGCCAGCAGCGACCCCTCAGCGGGAGATACGCAGTATTTT,CASSDPSAGDTQYF
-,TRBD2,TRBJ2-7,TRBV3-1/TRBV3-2,TGTGCCAGCAGCCAGGGGACTAAAGCTTACGAGCAGTACTTC,CASSQGTKAYEQYF
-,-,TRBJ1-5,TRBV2,TGTGCCAGCACCCTTTCTTATAGCAATCAGCCCCAGCATTTT,CASTLSYSNQPQHF
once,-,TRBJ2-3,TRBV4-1,TGCGCCAGCAGCCGAACCGGAGATACGCAGTATTTT,CASSRTGDTQYF
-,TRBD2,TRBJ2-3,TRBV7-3,TGTGCCAGCAGCTTTAGTAGCGGGAGGGCCGGGGGAGATACGCAGTATTTT,CASSFSSGRAGGDTQYF
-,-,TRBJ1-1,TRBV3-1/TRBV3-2,TGTGCCAGCAGCCGAGGGAACACTGAAGCTTTCTTT,CASSRGNTEAFF
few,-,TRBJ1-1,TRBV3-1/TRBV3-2,TGTGCCAGCAGCCAAGATTATGGAGGAACTGAAGCTTTCTTT,CASSQDYGGTEAFF
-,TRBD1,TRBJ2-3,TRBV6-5,TGTGCCAGCAGTTACCGAGGGGGCAATACAGATACGCAGTATTTT,CASSYRGGNTDTQYF
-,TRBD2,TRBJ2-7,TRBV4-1,TGCGCCAGCAGCCAAGGCCCCGTTCTCAGCGGGAGGGACGAGCAGTACTTC,CASSQGPVLSGRDEQYF
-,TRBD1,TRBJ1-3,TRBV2,TGTGCCAGTGGGACAGGGGGAAACACCATATATTTT,CASGTGGNTIYF
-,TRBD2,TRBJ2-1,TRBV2,TGTGCCAGTTCGGGACTAGCGGGGTTTTACAATGAGCAGTTCTTC,CASSGLAGFYNEQFF
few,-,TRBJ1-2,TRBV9,TGTGCCAGCAGCGTAGGTATTGGGGGGTCCGGCTATGGCTACACCTTC,CASSVGIGGSGYGYTF
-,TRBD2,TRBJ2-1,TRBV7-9,TGTGCCAGCAGCTCCTGGACTAGCGGTAACAATGAGCAGTTCTTC,CASSSWTSGNNEQFF
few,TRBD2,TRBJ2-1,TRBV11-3,TGTGCCAGCAGCTTAGGGGGGGGCTACAATGAGCAGTTCTTC,CASSLGGGYNEQFF
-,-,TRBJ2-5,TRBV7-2,TGTGCCAGCAGCTTAGCGTGGAGTACAAACCAAGAGACCCAGTACTTC,CASSLAWSTNQETQYF
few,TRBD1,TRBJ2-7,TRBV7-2,TGTGCCAGCAGCTCTCAGACAGGGGAAGGCTACGAGCAGTACTTC,CASSSQTGEGYEQYF
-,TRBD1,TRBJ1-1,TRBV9,TGTGCCAGCAGCGTTTACTTCCCGGGACAGGGTTTCCTTCCTGAAGCTTTCTTT,CASSVYFPGQGFLPEAFF